Detailed here is one T cell receptor (beta chain). Its target is unknown. This sample was included in a study of T cell responses to AZD1222 COVID-19 vaccine. Germline V gives CDR1 KGHDR, CDR2 SFDVKD. The ends lost 1 base at V and 4 bases at J; junction bases unmatched: 3. The CDR3 totals 15 residues. Clones were sequenced by immunoSEQ multiplex PCR, and TCRdb holds only the in-frame ones, with some missing. This table holds about 120,000 clones, roughly 91% found once. Findings of the study overall: Clonal diversity was possibly underestimated, and white British individuals and females predominated among donors. Vaccine-associated CD4 TCRs spanned spike, dominant at 160-218 and 743-854. Elevations in Spike-specific TCR breadth and depth followed administration of two AZD1222 doses.

Some second doses came at about 4 weeks and others at about 12 weeks; these were pooled. This receptor was identified in an adult who received the AZD1222 COVID-19 vaccine. The V and J genes are TRBV24-1 and TRBJ2-3; 8 nucleotides align to TRBD2. This specimen was peripheral blood, taken 28 days after the second AZD1222 dose. This CDR3 reads CATSDFSAGADTQYF. CDR3 in DNA: TGTGCCACCAGTGATTTCTCAGCGGGGGCAGATACGCAGTATTTT.